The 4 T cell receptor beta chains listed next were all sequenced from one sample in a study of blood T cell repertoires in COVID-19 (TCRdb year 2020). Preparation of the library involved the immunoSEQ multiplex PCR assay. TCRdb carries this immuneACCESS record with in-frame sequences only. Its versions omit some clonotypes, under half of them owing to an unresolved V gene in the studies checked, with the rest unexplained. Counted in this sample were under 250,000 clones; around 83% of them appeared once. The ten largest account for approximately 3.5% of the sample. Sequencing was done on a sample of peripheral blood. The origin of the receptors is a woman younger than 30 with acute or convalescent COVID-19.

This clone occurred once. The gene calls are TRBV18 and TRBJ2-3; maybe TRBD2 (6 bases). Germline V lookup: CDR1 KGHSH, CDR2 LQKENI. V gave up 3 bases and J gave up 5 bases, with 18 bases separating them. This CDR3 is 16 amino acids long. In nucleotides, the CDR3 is TGTGCCAGCTCACCCCGGGACTTGCCACCGCAAGATACGCAGTATTTT. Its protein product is CASSPRDLPPQDTQYF.

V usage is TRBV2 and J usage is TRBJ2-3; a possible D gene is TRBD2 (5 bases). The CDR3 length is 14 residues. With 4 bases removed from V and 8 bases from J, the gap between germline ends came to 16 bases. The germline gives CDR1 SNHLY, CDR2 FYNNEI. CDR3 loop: CASSAILEGATQYF. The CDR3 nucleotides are TGTGCCAGCAGTGCAATCCTAGAGGGTGCTACGCAGTATTTT.

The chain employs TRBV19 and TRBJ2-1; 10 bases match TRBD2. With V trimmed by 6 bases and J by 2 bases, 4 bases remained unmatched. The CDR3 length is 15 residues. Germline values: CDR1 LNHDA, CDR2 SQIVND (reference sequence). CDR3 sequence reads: CASRVAGGTYNEQFF. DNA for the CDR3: TGTGCCAGTAGGGTAGCGGGAGGAACCTACAATGAGCAGTTCTTC.

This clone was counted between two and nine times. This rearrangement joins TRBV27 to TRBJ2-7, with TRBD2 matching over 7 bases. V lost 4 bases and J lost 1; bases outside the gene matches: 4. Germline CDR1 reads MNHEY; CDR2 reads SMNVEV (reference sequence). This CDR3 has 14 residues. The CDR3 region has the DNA TGTGCCAGCAGTTACAAGCGGGATTCCTACGAGCAGTACTTC. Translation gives CASSYKRDSYEQYF.